This passage covers 21 T cell receptor beta chains from one sample sequenced in a study of OX40 agonist ivuxolimab in advanced cancers. Method: immunoSEQ multiplex PCR; TCRdb's copy keeps in-frame clones and lacks some. The sample consists of tens of thousands of clones, roughly 91% of them appearing once. The sequencing used CD4+ or CD8+ T cells sorted from blood, collected in a trial of the OX40 agonist ivuxolimab. These receptors were obtained from an adult with an advanced solid tumor such as melanoma, head and neck, liver or kidney cancer.

This clone is a singleton in its sample. This chain joins TRBV23-1 and TRBJ2-1; the D gene is possibly TRBD1 (6 bases). TRBV23-1 falls under the ORF class, with uncertain function. CDR3 length: 16 amino acids. Trimming took off 4 bases at V and 3 bases at J, with 16 bases between the two ends. CDR3 coding DNA: TGCGCCAGCAGTCCCGAGGGGACACAAGGCTACAATGAGCAGTTCTTC. Translation: CASSPEGTQGYNEQFF.

The rearrangement links TRBV11-1 to TRBJ1-3; D unresolved. Trimming pared 5 bases from V and 2 bases from J, leaving 7 bases between. This CDR3 region has 13 residues. In germline, CDR1 is SGHAT, CDR2 FQDESV (reference sequence). This CDR3 reads CASSPGPGNTIYF. The CDR3 nucleotides read TGTGCCAGCAGCCCGGGCCCTGGAAACACCATATATTTT.

The chain joins TRBV4-1 to TRBJ1-1; 12 bases are a match to TRBD1. The germline gives CDR1 MGHRA, CDR2 YSYEKL. CDR3 length: 12 residues. After removal of 4 bases from V and 10 bases from J, the junction contained 1 base not matched to a gene. The CDR3 region has the DNA TGCGCCAGCAGCCGGGACAGGGGGCGAGCTTTCTTT. As protein: CASSRDRGRAFF.

The chain is built from TRBV5-1 and TRBJ2-7; 8 nucleotides align to TRBD1. This CDR3 comprises 15 residues. The ends lost 4 bases at V and 7 bases at J; junction bases unmatched: 13. Germline loops: CDR1 SGHRS, CDR2 YFSETQ. CDR3 sequence: CASSEGQDLLREQYF. DNA of the CDR3: TGCGCCAGCAGCGAGGGACAGGACCTACTTAGGGAGCAGTACTTC.

The chain employs TRBV6-5 and TRBJ1-3; D not certain. The CDR3 sequence is 14 residues long. V was cut by 6 bases and J by 1 base, with 10 bases left in between. Germline values: CDR1 MNHEY, CDR2 SVGAGI. The CDR3 region has the DNA TGTGCCAGCAGACCTTCGGGGTCTGGAAACACCATATATTTT. Translating it yields CASRPSGSGNTIYF.

V is TRBV4-2 and J is TRBJ1-4, with 8 bases matching TRBD1. CDR1 and CDR2 (germline): LGHNA, YNFKEQ. Unmatched junction bases numbered 12, after V lost 1 base and J lost 11 bases. The CDR3 contains 16 residues. In DNA, the CDR3 is TGTGCCAGCAGCCAAGTACCTATGGACAGGGAGAAGAAACTGTTTTTT. This encodes CASSQVPMDREKKLFF.

Remarks on this clone: At one end, the junction sequence differs from germline, possibly due to a read error. Other DNA sequences in the same sample also yield this CDR3. The genes are TRBV27 and TRBJ1-2; 9 positions agree with TRBD1. Germline V gene lookup returns CDR1 MNHEY and CDR2 SMNVEV (reference sequence). This CDR3 comprises 16 residues. The DNA of the CDR3 is TGTGCCAGCAGTCTTGACGGGACAGGGACTAATTATGGCTACACCTTC. Protein sequence: CASSLDGTGTNYGYTF.

The chain combines TRBV4-3 with TRBJ2-1, with a tentative D call TRBD2 (6 bases). The CDR3 covers 15 residues. The V gene lost 0 bases and the J gene lost 2 bases, with 8 bases spanning the gap. Germline V gene lookup returns CDR1 LGHNA and CDR2 YSLEER. The CDR3 DNA follows: TGCGCCAGCAGCCAAGAGGGGAGGACCTACAATGAGCAGTTCTTC. Encoded protein: CASSQEGRTYNEQFF.

This clone came up once. J is TRBJ2-3 and V is TRBV21-1; TRBD2, the D gene given by the table, was not confirmed from the DNA. TRBV21-1 is tagged as a pseudogene. The CDR3 has 21 residues. CDR3 nucleotides: TGTGCCAGCAGCAAAGCTCCCGGGGCTAGCGGGGACAGGCTGGACACAGATACGCAGTATTTT. Its translation: CASSKAPGASGDRLDTDTQYF.

This clone was recorded once. This chain links TRBV5-1 with TRBJ1-4, with D perhaps matching TRBD1 (6 bases). This CDR3 contains 14 residues. The V end lost 5 bases, the J end lost 3 bases, and 11 bases lay between the germline ends. Germline V gene sequence: CDR1 SGHRS, CDR2 YFSETQ. The CDR3 DNA is TGCGCCAGCAGACCGGAGGGGGCTAATGAAAAACTGTTTTTT. This sequence encodes CASRPEGANEKLFF.

The CDR3 sequence is CASSRMTGAIYNEQFF. CDR3 sequence (DNA): TGTGCCAGCAGCAGAATGACAGGGGCGATTTACAATGAGCAGTTCTTC. The rearrangement joins TRBV21-1 to TRBJ2-1; the D call of TRBD1 is as the table states it, not checked on the DNA. TRBV21-1 is flagged as a pseudogene. The CDR3 extends over 16 amino acids.

The chain joins TRBV2 to TRBJ2-6; 12 positions match TRBD1. The germline V gene has CDR1 SNHLY and CDR2 FYNNEI. The CDR3 is 16 residues long. Losses at the gene ends were 6 bases for V and 2 bases for J; bases not matched to a gene: 2. Here the CDR3 DNA reads TGTGCCAGCAGCGGGACAGGGGGCCCTGGGGCCAACGTCCTGACTTTC. Its protein is CASSGTGGPGANVLTF.

The chain is built from TRBV7-2 and TRBJ2-3; the D gene is possibly TRBD2 (6 bases). V gave up 0 bases and J gave up 2 bases, with 21 bases separating them. CDR1 and CDR2 from the germline V gene are SGHTA and FQGNSA. The CDR3 is made up of 19 amino acids. The CDR3 loop is CASSLAFSASEGYTDTQYF. The CDR3 coding sequence is TGTGCCAGCAGCTTAGCTTTTTCGGCTAGCGAAGGATACACAGATACGCAGTATTTT.

The chain has TRBV5-1 and TRBJ2-1, with 7 bases fitting TRBD2. Germline loops: CDR1 SGHRS, CDR2 YFSETQ. Trimming cost V 3 bases and J 10 bases; bases outside gene matches: 13. This CDR3 has 15 amino acids. The CDR3 protein is CASSSSGTTKGEQFF. In nucleotides, the CDR3 is TGCGCCAGCAGCTCCTCCGGGACTACTAAAGGGGAGCAGTTCTTC.

The rearrangement links TRBV28 to TRBJ1-5; D is undetermined. Germline V CDR1 and CDR2: MDHEN, SYDVKM. Trimming took off 2 bases at V and 2 bases at J, with 7 bases between the two ends. The CDR3 sequence is 14 residues long. The CDR3 spells CASSLTRGNQPQHF. CDR3 nucleotides: TGTGCCAGCAGTTTAACCAGAGGCAATCAGCCCCAGCATTTT.

This chain uses TRBV5-1 with TRBJ2-3, with no clear D. The CDR3 is made up of 14 amino acids. V was trimmed by 6 bases and J by 2 bases, leaving 13 bases between them. Germline V gene data show CDR1 as SGHRS and CDR2 as YFSETQ. The CDR3 sequence: CASKVATNTDTQYF. The DNA for the CDR3 is TGCGCCAGCAAGGTAGCTACTAACACAGATACGCAGTATTTT.

The gene calls are TRBV2 and TRBJ1-1; D might be TRBD1 (6 bases). CDR3 length: 14 amino acids. Germline V gives CDR1 SNHLY, CDR2 FYNNEI. The germline V and J ends were trimmed by 1 base and 3 bases, with 9 bases remaining between them. The CDR3 bases are TGTGCCAGCAGTGAAGTTTCAGGGGACACTGAAGCTTTCTTT. It codes for CASSEVSGDTEAFF.

The rearrangement uses TRBV29-1 and TRBJ2-1; D not resolved. Per germline, CDR1 SQVTM and CDR2 ANQGSEA. V gave up 6 bases and J gave up 0 bases, with 15 bases separating them. This CDR3 has 15 residues. This chain's CDR3 is CSVIWRTSSYNEQFF. The CDR3 region has the DNA TGCAGCGTCATTTGGCGGACGAGCTCCTACAATGAGCAGTTCTTC.

The J gene is TRBJ1-2, the V gene TRBV7-8, with 8 positions matching TRBD1. Germline CDR1 reads SGHVS; CDR2 reads FQNEAQ. J was trimmed by 8 bases and V by 0 bases; bases with no gene match: 8. This CDR3 spans 15 amino acids. In DNA, the CDR3 is TGTGCCAGCAGCTTAGCGGCAGGGGGCAGTTCGGGCTACACCTTC. This gives the protein CASSLAAGGSSGYTF.

This chain uses TRBV7-9 with TRBJ2-1, with 14 bases lining up with TRBD2. The CDR3 is 16 amino acids. Germline V CDR1 and CDR2: SEHNR, FQNEAQ (reference sequence). Trimming removed 4 bases from V and 9 bases from J; junction bases left unmatched: 8. In DNA, the CDR3 is TGTGCCAGCAGCTCGACTAGCGGGGGGGCTCCCGGTGAGCAGTTCTTC. Amino acid sequence: CASSSTSGGAPGEQFF. The variable domain in full, with the rest retrieved from reference TRBV7-9 and TRBJ2-1, is DTGVSQNPRHKITKRGQNVTFRCDPISEHNRLYWYRQTLGQGPEFLTYFQNEAQLEKSRLLSDRFSAERPKGSFSTLEIQRTEQGDSAMYLCASSSTSGGAPGEQFFGPGTRLTVL.

The chain employs TRBV6-1 and TRBJ2-3, with TRBD2 identical over 7 bases. This CDR3 has 14 amino acids. Germline V gene data show CDR1 as MNHNS and CDR2 as SASEGT. V shed 4 bases and J 3 bases; nucleotides not matched to a gene: 4. The CDR3, as DNA: TGTGCCAGCAGTGCTGGGGGGGGGACAGATACGCAGTATTTT. Translating it yields CASSAGGGTDTQYF.